This TCR beta chain originates from a study of CD8+ T cells in alopecia areata. Findings of the study overall: Lesional scalp, especially alopecia totalis/universalis, showed higher clonality than normal scalp.

This clone has a count of ten or more. Its specificity is unknown. Here the gene names and germline are mouse. The read comes to an end 4 residues before the CDR3 does, leaving the germline J gene to fill in the end. The CDR3 is 15 residues long. V dropped 5 bases and J dropped 0 bases, with 13 bases sitting between them. Per germline, CDR1 SGHDT and CDR2 FRDEAV. Cutaneous lymph nodes were pooled and cells sorted by CD4, CD8alpha, NKG2D, NKG2ACE and more. RNA, once extracted, was reverse transcribed into cDNA for use as the sequencing template. This table comes from immunoSEQ multiplex PCR, and its TCRdb copy is limited to in-frame clones, with some not included. The record shows 200,000 to 300,000 clones for this sample, with no singletons present.

The receptor's source is a C3H/HeJ mouse with alopecia areata. For this strain, the MHC haplotype corresponds to H2-k. The sequencing sample was made of CD4+ T cells sorted from a lymph node. The chain employs TRBV14 and TRBJ2-3; D possibly corresponds to TRBD1 (6 bases). The CDR3 sequence: CASRLGTFSAETLYF. The CDR3 bases that were read are TGTGCCAGCAGGCTCGGGACATTTAGTGCAGAA.